Following are 17 T cell receptor beta chains from one sample sequenced in a study of T cell repertoires in cytomegalovirus infection. Each CDR3 protein is one row after TCRdb ran MiXCR on the reads. The sample has about half a million distinct CDR3 sequences, around 30% seen once. These receptors' targets are unknown. Sample: cultured PBMCs, taken from culture after CMV antigen stimulation. The origin of the receptors is a human donor in good health (CMV status not recorded). Some clones in this sample may be carry-over from other donors' samples.

The table lists this clonotype with a count of one. One junction end does not reproduce the germline sequence, and a read error may be involved. This chain connects TRBV7-6 to TRBJ2-1; TRBD2 matches at 7 bases. Per the germline V gene, CDR1 is SGHVS and CDR2 is FNYEAQ. There are 18 residues in the CDR3. The CDR3 spells CASSLPVAGERIYNELFF. The CDR3, as DNA: TGTGCCAGCAGCTTACCAGTAGCGGGCGAACGTATCTACAATGAGCTGTTCTTC.

This chain links TRBV7-6 with TRBJ2-3; 9 bases match TRBD2. CDR1 SGHVS and CDR2 FNYEAQ come from the germline V gene. The V and J ends lost 5 bases and 5 bases, in that order; junction bases with no gene match: 11. This CDR3 contains 16 residues. The CDR3 coding sequence is TGTGCCAGCAGCCGAGGGACTAGCCCTGTATTAGATACGCAGTATTTT. This codes for CASSRGTSPVLDTQYF.

V gene TRBV7-9 combines with J gene TRBJ2-4; TRBD2 agrees at 16 bases. V shed 5 bases, J shed 1 base, and the junction held 5 bases outside the gene matches. CDR3 size: 18 residues. From germline, CDR1 is SEHNR and CDR2 FQNEAQ (reference sequence). CDR3 DNA: TGTGCCAGCAGCGGGACTAGCGGGAGGGCCGAGGCCAAAAACATTCAGTACTTC. Translated, it gives CASSGTSGRAEAKNIQYF.

This clonotype has only a few counts. This rearrangement joins TRBV27 to TRBJ1-4, with D possibly TRBD1 on 5 matching bases. This CDR3 is built from 12 residues. V lost 6 bases and J 10 bases, leaving 12 bases between the germline ends. Germline V CDR1 and CDR2: MNHEY, SMNVEV (reference sequence). CDR3 coding DNA: TGTGCCAGCAGCTCAGGGAGGGGAAAACTGTTTTTT. Translation gives CASSSGRGKLFF.

The chain uses TRBV28 and TRBJ2-1; unclear D gene. CDR3 length: 12 residues. Trimming left V 3 bases short and J 7 bases short, with 7 bases between. Germline V gene lookup returns CDR1 MDHEN and CDR2 SYDVKM. The CDR3 DNA sequence: TGTGCCAGCAGTTTTCCCCTTAATGAGCAGTTCTTC. Amino acids: CASSFPLNEQFF.

This clonotype was counted only a few times. V gene TRBV15 combines with J gene TRBJ1-5; the match to TRBD1 covers 8 bases. This CDR3 comprises 17 residues. Germline V lookup: CDR1 LNHNV, CDR2 YYDKDF (reference sequence). J lost 6 bases, V lost 0 bases, and 10 bases had no gene match. CDR3 residues: CATSRDLTGGRIQPQHF. CDR3 nucleotides: TGTGCCACCAGCAGAGACCTCACAGGGGGTAGGATTCAGCCCCAGCATTTT.

In this sample, this clonotype turned up a few times. The gene calls are TRBV28 and TRBJ2-4; D is ambiguous. From germline, CDR1 is MDHEN and CDR2 SYDVKM. Trimming shortened V by 6 bases and J by 7 bases, and 7 bases separated the two germline ends. The CDR3 loop spans 11 amino acids. The CDR3 DNA reads as TGTGCCAGCAGAGGTGGGAACATTCAGTACTTC. Translating gives CASRGGNIQYF.

This chain connects TRBV9 to TRBJ2-5; D might be TRBD2 (5 bases). Trimming pared 3 bases from V and 2 bases from J, leaving 17 bases between. Germline V gene lookup returns CDR1 SGDLS and CDR2 YYNGEE. The CDR3 consists of 16 residues. Here the CDR3 reads CASSERGWTQQETQYF. The DNA for the CDR3 is TGTGCCAGCAGCGAGAGAGGGTGGACCCAGCAAGAGACCCAGTACTTC.

The chain links TRBV7-2 to TRBJ2-7; D unclear. The germline V gene encodes CDR1 SGHTA and CDR2 FQGNSA. The CDR3 loop spans 12 amino acids. V was trimmed by 8 bases and J by 6 bases, leaving 14 bases between them. The CDR3: CASGSAGGEQYF. In DNA form, the CDR3 reads TGTGCCAGCGGAAGCGCCGGCGGCGAGCAGTACTTC.

This clonotype occurred a few times. In nucleotides, the CDR3 is TGTGCCAGCAGTAGGGGGGCAGAGATCGGAAATGAGCAGTTCTTC. Its translation: CASSRGAEIGNEQFF. The genes are TRBV28 and TRBJ2-1; D assignment may be TRBD1 or TRBD2 (6 bases each). CDR3 size: 15 residues. V was pared by 5 bases and J by 7 bases, with 18 bases between. Germline CDR1 and CDR2: MDHEN and SYDVKM.

The chain is built from TRBV7-6 and TRBJ1-1; D remains ambiguous. Germline lookup yields CDR1 SGHVS and CDR2 FNYEAQ. Trimming shortened V by 5 bases and J by 2 bases, and 12 bases separated the two germline ends. The CDR3 consists of 14 residues. The CDR3: CASSPPPTNTEAFF. The DNA for the CDR3 is TGTGCCAGCAGCCCACCCCCTACAAACACTGAAGCTTTCTTT.

The chain employs TRBV12-3 or TRBV12-4 and TRBJ1-2, with TRBD1 as a possible D gene (5 bases). Trimming took 1 base from V and 4 from J, leaving 13 bases between them. The CDR3 is 15 residues long. This chain's CDR3 is CASSLGSGSGYGYTF. The DNA for the CDR3 is TGTGCCAGCAGTTTAGGGTCAGGGTCAGGCTATGGCTACACCTTC.

The chain combines TRBV15 with TRBJ2-7; D tentatively fits TRBD1 or TRBD2 (6 bases each). Per the germline V gene, CDR1 is LNHNV and CDR2 is YYDKDF (reference sequence). Trimming pared 0 bases from V and 2 bases from J, leaving 23 bases between. This CDR3 region has 19 residues. CDR3 region: CATSRDFRSGGTTTYEQYF. DNA for the CDR3: TGTGCCACCAGCAGAGATTTTAGGTCTGGCGGGACAACCACCTACGAGCAGTACTTC. The full variable domain, its missing parts supplied by reference TRBV15 and TRBJ2-7, is DAMVIQNPRYQVTQFGKPVTLSCSQTLNHNVMYWYQQKSSQAPKLLFHYYDKDFNNEADTPDNFQSRRPNTSFCFLDIRSPGLGDTAMYLCATSRDFRSGGTTTYEQYFGPGTRLTVT.

This clonotype has at least ten counts. The rearrangement uses TRBV7-2 and TRBJ1-5; D uncertain. Germline V gene lookup returns CDR1 SGHTA and CDR2 FQGNSA. V lost 7 bases and J lost 4, with 17 bases in between. This CDR3 has 15 residues. The CDR3 sequence: CASTKDGQVNQPQHF. DNA of the CDR3: TGTGCCAGCACCAAAGATGGGCAGGTTAATCAGCCCCAGCATTTT.

The chain employs TRBV20-1 and TRBJ2-7; TRBD2 matches 11 bases. Germline CDR1 DFQATT, CDR2 SNEGSKA (reference sequence). The CDR3 covers 13 residues. Trimming cost V 4 bases and J 7 bases; bases outside gene matches: 6. The CDR3 DNA is TGCAGTGCTAATAGCGGGAGGGCTTATGAGCAGTACTTC. Protein: CSANSGRAYEQYF.

This chain joins TRBV5-1 and TRBJ2-7, with TRBD2 matching 8 bases. V dropped 4 bases and J dropped 3; count of bases not matched to a gene: 9. The CDR3 consists of 15 residues. From germline, CDR1 is SGHRS and CDR2 YFSETQ. CDR3 loop: CASSPETSVYYEQYF. CDR3 DNA: TGCGCCAGCAGCCCTGAGACTAGCGTCTACTACGAGCAGTACTTC.

The sample holds many counts of this clonotype. CDR3 loop: CATSGTGVKNIQYF. DNA of the CDR3: TGTGCCACCAGTGGGACAGGGGTCAAAAACATTCAGTACTTC. The genes are TRBV24-1 and TRBJ2-4; 9 bases map to TRBD1. V was pared by 5 bases and J by 3 bases, with 1 base of the junction left unmatched. The CDR3 runs 14 residues. The germline gives CDR1 KGHDR, CDR2 SFDVKD.